This T cell receptor (beta chain) was recovered during a study of neurological immune-mediated disorders. V was clipped by 7 bases and J by 7 bases, with 11 bases between them. This CDR3 comprises 11 residues. Germline values: CDR1 SQVTM, CDR2 ANQGSEA. This clonotype was found many times. TCRdb reprocessed the 5' RACE reads via MiXCR and lists one record per CDR3 protein. In the table there are around 71,000 distinct CDR3 sequences, roughly 15% of which are singletons. Time point meaning: longitudinal time-point 1 (baseline). This sequence was found in a female donor with HTLV-1-associated myelopathy (HAM/TSP). Sequences were obtained from PBMCs. The V gene is TRBV29-1, the J gene TRBJ2-1; D might be TRBD2 (6 bases). CDR3: CSAQRGNEQFF. The CDR3 nucleotides read TGCAGCGCCCAACGGGGGAATGAGCAGTTCTTC.